The clone carrying this T cell receptor beta chain showed up just a few times. Its antigen is not known. TCRdb recomputed calls from the 5' RACE reads with MiXCR, one row per CDR3 protein. Of approximately 350,000 distinct CDR3 sequences in the sample, over 10% are singletons; the top ten hold about 20%. This entry belongs to a study of T-cell memory formation after mild COVID-19. Notes on the study in general: Contracting CD4+ clones sat mainly in CM and EM; CD8+ in EMRA. Some clones that responded were present in memory (sampled pre-infection), which suggests cross-reactive memory joined.

This CDR3 has 12 amino acids. Trimming cost V 3 bases and J 8 bases, with 7 bases left between them. In germline, CDR1 is MGHDK, CDR2 SYGVNS. The receptor was isolated from a man younger than 35 who had mild COVID-19 (a few samples of this study predate the infection). Cell type and time point are not known. The chain recombines TRBV25-1 with TRBJ1-4; TRBD1 is a possible D gene (5 bases). The specimen was PBMCs or a T cell subset sorted from them (not recorded which). CDR3 sequence (DNA): TGTGCCAGCAGTGAGACAGTAGAAAAACTGTTTTTT. Protein product: CASSETVEKLFF.